This TCR beta chain came from a study of blood T cells in healthy people across ages (dated by TCRdb to between 2014 and 2017). For context, the study as a whole: In model experiments, template switching captured about one uniquely barcoded TCR beta cDNA molecule for every two T cells. To track age-related changes in TCR beta repertoire diversity, the study relied on deep sequencing normalized with unique cDNA molecular identifiers. The donors were split into four age groups: young (average 16 years), middle-aged (39), aged (roughly 68) and long-lived (roughly 88). To avoid experimental bias, donors of different ages were spread randomly across the sequencing lanes. Two additional independent replicas of 1 million unique cDNA reads from the same blood draw were analyzed for two donors (one aged 18 to 29 and one aged 80 or older).

Broad study findings and their caveats: Total diversity estimates from one million sequenced T cells were considered lower bounds and underestimates. Compared with the aged group, the long-lived group had more naive CD4+ T cells, fewer expanded clones and increased TCR diversity, a pattern suggesting age selection. Observed TCR beta diversity correlated strongly with the percentage of naive T cells measured by flow cytometry. The CMV infection status of donors was not known, potentially confounding age-related changes in expanded clonotypes. As age increased, observed TCR beta diversity per million T cells dropped in a roughly linear way, and a significant reduction was already evident by age about 40. Since profiling was done on bulk unsorted PBMCs, naive and antigen-experienced compartments could not be conclusively compared.

This clonotype was seen more than once but under ten times. Its antigen remains unidentified. No base quality information exists; no much larger clone differs at one position. The CDR3 holds 12 amino acids from the cysteine to the phenylalanine. Only the CDR3 DNA stays, 36 bases, in frame from base 1. V loses 0 bases of germline sequence and J loses 15 bases, and the interval between the two ends is 13 bases. CDR1 SGHRS and CDR2 YFSETQ are derived from the germline V gene. The protocol used for the library was 5' RACE. Reads for this sample came from an Illumina HiSeq 2500. A second PCR of about 6 to 11 cycles was performed with a sample-barcoded 5' primer and a J-beta primer mix. A template-switch 5' adaptor carrying 12 random nucleotides introduced a unique molecular identifier onto each TCR beta cDNA molecule. Each sample yielded at least 2.5 million CDR3-containing paired-end reads. All of the RNA was converted into first-strand cDNA using the Mint cDNA synthesis kit, with a TRBC-specific oligonucleotide serving as the primer. After uracil-DNA glycosylase treatment, a first 18-cycle PCR used universal primers M1SS and BC2_uni_R on all cDNA. The authors' analysis ran thus. Normalization of each sample was performed by random selection of 1 million high-quality reads, each carrying a distinct molecular identifier. Reads sharing molecular identifiers were discarded rather than binned into consensus sequences. CDR3 identification, clonotype clustering and error correction used MiTCR with a Q25 quality threshold and the strictest error-elimination algorithm. A nonparametric unseen species model using Euler transformation provided a lower-bound estimate of total TCR beta diversity. TCRdb cleaned the public reads at Q25 with fastp, built clones with MiXCR and kept in-frame beta chains. Each CDR3 protein gets just one entry, which takes the most common genes and DNA from the rows behind it. TCRdb, rather than the study authors, made the V and J calls. In all, the sample holds around 1,700,000 distinct CDR3 sequences, and approximately 28% of those were seen once. Together, the top ten hold roughly 8% of the sample.

Systemically healthy Caucasian individuals from Russia, some 40 in total and aged about 6 to 100 years, were included as donors. Each donor gave about 9.7 milliliters of peripheral blood, drawn into EDTA-treated Vacutainer tubes. Ficoll-Paque density-gradient centrifugation was used to isolate PBMCs, with at least 6 million per sample. Trizol reagent was used to extract total RNA from the PBMCs, yielding at least 6 micrograms per sample. For every donor, an aliquot of PBMCs went through flow cytometry to measure the percentages of naive CD45RAhigh/CD27high T cells. The receptor comes from a woman between 25 and 40 years old in good health. Sequencing input: blood. The chain joins TRBV5-1 to TRBJ2-1; 7 matching bases give a weak D call of TRBD2. CDR3 protein: CASSLEGGAWFF. The DNA is as follows: TGCGCCAGCAGCTTGGAAGGGGGGGCTTGGTTCTTC.